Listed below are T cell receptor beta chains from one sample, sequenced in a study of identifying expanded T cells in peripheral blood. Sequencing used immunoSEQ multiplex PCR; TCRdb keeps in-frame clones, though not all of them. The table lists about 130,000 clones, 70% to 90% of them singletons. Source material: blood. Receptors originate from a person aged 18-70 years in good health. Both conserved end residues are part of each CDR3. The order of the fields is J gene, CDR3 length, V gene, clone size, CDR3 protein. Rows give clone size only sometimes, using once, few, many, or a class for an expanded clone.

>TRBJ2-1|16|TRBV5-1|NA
CASSSLSGGSFNEQFF
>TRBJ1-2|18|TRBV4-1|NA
CASRRIQLGTNFNYGYTF
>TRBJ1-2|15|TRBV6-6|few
CASREGDGTNYGYTF
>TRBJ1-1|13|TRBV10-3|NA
CAISESQGDETFF
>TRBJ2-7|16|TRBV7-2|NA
CASSFTVTAPIYEQYF
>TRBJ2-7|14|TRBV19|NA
CASSMGTATYEQYF
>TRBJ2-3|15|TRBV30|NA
CAWTNGGGTTDTQYF
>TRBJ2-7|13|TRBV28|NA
CASSLVSVDEQYF
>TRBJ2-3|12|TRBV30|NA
CAWSVPPDTQYF
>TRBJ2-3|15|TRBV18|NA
CASSRLGGRPDTQYF
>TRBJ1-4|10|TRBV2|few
CATWNEKLFF
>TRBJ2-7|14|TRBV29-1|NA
CSVEDPGVRYEQYF
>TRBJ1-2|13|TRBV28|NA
CASLGASDYGYTF
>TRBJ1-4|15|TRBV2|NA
CASSVNRVGNEKLFF
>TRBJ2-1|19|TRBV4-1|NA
CASSPSGTDPLPHYNEQFF
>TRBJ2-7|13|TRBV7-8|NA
CASSLSSDYEQYF
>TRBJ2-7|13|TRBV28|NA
CASSWVTAREQYF
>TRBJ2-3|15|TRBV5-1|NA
CASSFTNPRTDTQYF
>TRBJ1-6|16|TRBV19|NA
CASSVQGASYNSPLHF
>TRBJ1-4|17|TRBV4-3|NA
CASSQDSMAGSFEKLFF
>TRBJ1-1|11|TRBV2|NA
CASLDVAEAFF
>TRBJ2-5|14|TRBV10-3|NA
CATSGGQGGETQYF
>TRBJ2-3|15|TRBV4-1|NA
CASSQVPSDRDTQYF
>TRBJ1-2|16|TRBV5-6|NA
CASSSRRTGSNYGYTF
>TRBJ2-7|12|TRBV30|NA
CALATGAYEQYF
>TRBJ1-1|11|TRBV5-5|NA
CASSRTGTAFF
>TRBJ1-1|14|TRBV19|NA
CASRPNRGLTEAFF